These 30 T cell receptor beta chains were sequenced from one sample in a study of response to subunit inactivated influenza vaccine. MiXCR was run by TCRdb on the RT-PCR reads, yielding one entry per CDR3 protein. The sample has approximately 570,000 distinct CDR3 sequences; approximately 7.1% are singletons. Sequencing used PBMCs from blood, obtained less than 25 months after vaccination. All receptors derive from a man aged 50 to 69 who received an inactivated influenza vaccine.

This clonotype has only a few counts. J is TRBJ2-4 and V is TRBV28; maybe TRBD2 (5 bases). Trimming took off 7 bases at V and 7 bases at J, with 20 bases between the two ends. Germline V lookup: CDR1 MDHEN, CDR2 SYDVKM. This CDR3 region has 15 residues. CDR3 DNA sequence: TGTGCCAGCACCCCTCGGAGACAAAGAGGGAACATTCAGTACTTC. Residues: CASTPRRQRGNIQYF.

This clonotype was observed many times. V gene TRBV11-2 combines with J gene TRBJ2-7; tentative D call: TRBD2 (6 bases). Germline CDR1 and CDR2: SGHAT and FQNNGV. V dropped 5 bases and J dropped 3 bases, with 11 bases sitting between them. This CDR3 is built from 13 residues. CDR3 residues: CASSMTSYYEQYF. The CDR3 coding sequence is TGTGCCAGCAGCATGACTAGTTACTACGAGCAGTACTTC.

This clonotype has more than one count but fewer than ten. V gene TRBV20-1 combines with J gene TRBJ1-6, with TRBD1 identical over 10 bases. Germline CDR1 and CDR2: DFQATT and SNEGSKA (reference sequence). This CDR3 is 15 amino acids long. J gave up 3 bases and V 5 bases, and 4 bases lay outside the gene matches. CDR3 coding DNA: TGCAGTGCTCCGGGACAGGGGCTCTATAATTCACCCCTCCACTTT. The encoded protein is CSAPGQGLYNSPLHF.

The rearrangement joins TRBV12-3 or TRBV12-4 to TRBJ1-4; the D is unclear. This CDR3 has 11 amino acids. Trimming removed 4 bases at V and 7 bases at J, with 4 bases between. CDR3 nucleotide sequence: TGTGCCAGCAGTTACGGTGAAAAACTGTTTTTT. Encoded protein: CASSYGEKLFF.

This clonotype was observed at least ten times. This chain uses TRBV10-3 with TRBJ2-7; 10 bases map to TRBD2. Per germline, CDR1 ENHRY and CDR2 SYGVKD. The CDR3 is 13 amino acids. Trimming at V came to 2 bases and at J to 6 bases, leaving 1 base not matched to a gene. CDR3 residues: CAISETSGAEQYF. DNA of the CDR3: TGTGCCATCAGTGAGACTAGCGGGGCCGAGCAGTACTTC.

The J gene is TRBJ1-3, the V gene TRBV4-3; D is unresolved. V was cut by 2 bases and J by 0 bases, with 11 bases left in between. CDR1 and CDR2 from the germline V gene are LGHNA and YSLEER. This CDR3 has 16 amino acids. In DNA, the CDR3 is TGCGCCAGCAGCCAACAAAGCGGGCCCTCTGGAAACACCATATATTTT. Its protein is CASSQQSGPSGNTIYF.

The chain links TRBV20-1 to TRBJ1-1; D perhaps matches TRBD1 (5 bases). In germline, CDR1 is DFQATT, CDR2 SNEGSKA (reference sequence). This CDR3 is 13 amino acids long. V lost 5 bases and J 6 bases, leaving 16 bases between the germline ends. The CDR3 protein is CSAGGGGVAEAFF. The CDR3 DNA sequence: TGCAGTGCTGGGGGAGGAGGAGTCGCTGAAGCTTTCTTT.

The sample holds many counts of this clonotype. The chain has TRBV15 and TRBJ2-1, with D possibly matching TRBD2 (5 bases). CDR3 size: 16 residues. CDR1 is LNHNV and CDR2 is YYDKDF in the germline V gene (reference sequence). The V gene lost 4 bases and the J gene lost 8 bases, with 21 bases spanning the gap. The CDR3 nucleotides read TGTGCCACCAGCATAAACCACCGGGGAAATGGGGATGAGCAGTTCTTC. It encodes CATSINHRGNGDEQFF.

This clonotype was counted ten times or more. The J gene is TRBJ2-6, the V gene TRBV25-1; D is unresolved. Germline CDR1 is MGHDK and CDR2 is SYGVNS. The ends were cut back, 5 bases at V and 4 bases at J, with 15 bases in the middle. This CDR3 is built from 16 residues. CDR3 residues: CASSPSAGSGANVLTF. CDR3 DNA: TGTGCCAGCAGTCCCTCGGCAGGATCCGGGGCCAACGTCCTGACTTTC.

This clonotype was counted between two and nine times. This chain links TRBV28 with TRBJ2-2; D could derive from TRBD1 or TRBD2 (6 bases each). The CDR3 is 16 amino acids. V was trimmed by 0 bases and J by 2 bases, leaving 10 bases between them. CDR1 is MDHEN, CDR2 SYDVKM, per germline. DNA of the CDR3: TGTGCCAGCAGTTTATGGCGGGACACTAACACCGGGGAGCTGTTTTTT. Its translation is CASSLWRDTNTGELFF. The variable domain in full, completed from reference TRBV28 and TRBJ2-2, reads DVKVTQSSRYLVKRTGEKVFLECVQDMDHENMFWYRQDPGLGLRLIYFSYDVKMKEKGDIPEGYSVSREKKERFSLILESASTNQTSMYLCASSLWRDTNTGELFFGEGSRLTVL.

This clonotype was counted ten times or more. This sequence joins TRBV15 and TRBJ2-4; D may be TRBD2 (6 bases). V was clipped by 0 bases and J by 0 bases, with 9 bases between them. The CDR3 covers 16 residues. CDR1 is LNHNV, CDR2 YYDKDF, per germline (reference sequence). The CDR3 nucleotides read TGTGCCACCAGCAGAGATTCGGGGGTAGCCAAAAACATTCAGTACTTC. It translates to CATSRDSGVAKNIQYF.

This clonotype was seen at least ten times. This sequence joins TRBV20-1 and TRBJ2-1; unclear D gene. The CDR3 totals 16 residues. Germline V lookup: CDR1 DFQATT, CDR2 SNEGSKA (reference sequence). Trimming left V 6 bases short and J 9 bases short, with 27 bases between. The CDR3 protein is CSATRVLDGTYGEQFF. CDR3 nucleotides: TGCAGTGCCACACGGGTCCTAGATGGAACTTACGGTGAGCAGTTCTTC.

The V and J genes are TRBV15 and TRBJ2-1; 10 bases fit TRBD2. This CDR3 region has 17 residues. Per the germline V gene, CDR1 is LNHNV and CDR2 is YYDKDF (reference sequence). J was trimmed by 5 bases and V by 0 bases; bases with no gene match: 7. The CDR3 region has the DNA TGTGCCACCAGCAGAGATCTAAGCGGGAGGGCCAACAATGAGCAGTTCTTC. Its protein product is CATSRDLSGRANNEQFF.

This clonotype was detected only a few times. The chain carries TRBV20-1 and TRBJ2-2; D is possibly TRBD2 (7 bases). Germline V gene data show CDR1 as DFQATT and CDR2 as SNEGSKA (reference sequence). V was trimmed by 1 base and J by 0 bases, leaving 21 bases between them. This CDR3 region has 19 residues. This chain's CDR3 is CSARAGGEWGPTNTGELFF. CDR3 in DNA: TGCAGTGCTAGAGCGGGGGGCGAGTGGGGACCGACGAACACCGGGGAGCTGTTTTTT.

This clonotype was recorded a few times. The chain uses TRBV20-1 and TRBJ2-4; D possibly uses TRBD1 or TRBD2 (5 bases each). The CDR3 is 15 amino acids. V was shortened by 4 bases and J by 5 bases, with 18 bases between the two germline ends. Germline V lookup: CDR1 DFQATT, CDR2 SNEGSKA (reference sequence). The CDR3, as DNA: TGCAGTGCTAAGCCCCGGAAGGGGCGGGAAAACATTCAGTACTTC. This codes for CSAKPRKGRENIQYF.

The chain combines TRBV28 with TRBJ1-5; D unresolved. The CDR3 runs to 13 residues. With 3 bases removed from V and 7 bases from J, the gap between germline ends came to 10 bases. Germline CDR1 and CDR2: MDHEN and SYDVKM. The CDR3 spells CASSFDDAQPQHF. The CDR3 DNA reads TGTGCCAGCAGTTTTGATGATGCGCAGCCCCAGCATTTT.

This chain uses TRBV29-1 with TRBJ1-3; D unresolved. Trimming shortened V by 5 bases and J by 1 base, and 6 bases separated the two germline ends. CDR1 and CDR2 from the germline V gene are SQVTM and ANQGSEA. CDR3 length: 12 residues. In DNA, the CDR3 is TGCAGCGTTTCGGAATCTGGAAACACCATATATTTT. Protein sequence: CSVSESGNTIYF.

This clonotype was counted at least ten times. V is TRBV28 and J is TRBJ1-5; TRBD1 matches at 12 bases. The germline CDR1 and CDR2 sequences are MDHEN and SYDVKM. V was clipped by 6 bases and J by 6 bases; unmatched bases: 12. The CDR3 is 17 residues long. CDR3 residues: CASSPTSGTGGRQPQHF. CDR3 nucleotides: TGTGCCAGCAGCCCAACCTCCGGGACAGGGGGCCGTCAGCCCCAGCATTTT.

This clonotype appeared many times. This chain connects TRBV9 to TRBJ2-3; 8 positions agree with TRBD2. J was trimmed by 3 bases and V by 2 bases; bases with no gene match: 5. Germline CDR1 reads SGDLS; CDR2 reads YYNGEE. The length of the CDR3 is 15 residues. The CDR3 DNA reads TGTGCCAGCAGCGTGGGGAGCGGGAGTACAGATACGCAGTATTTT. Its protein is CASSVGSGSTDTQYF.

This clonotype was picked up many times. The chain has TRBV29-1 and TRBJ1-2; D may be TRBD1 (5 bases). This CDR3 comprises 14 residues. CDR1 is SQVTM, CDR2 ANQGSEA, per germline. V was shortened by 1 base and J by 7 bases, with 16 bases between the two germline ends. In nucleotides, the CDR3 is TGCAGCGTTGAAGTGGGACGGGGTGGGTTTGGCTACACCTTC. Amino acid sequence: CSVEVGRGGFGYTF. The entire variable domain, with the rest obtained from reference TRBV29-1 and TRBJ1-2, is as follows: SAVISQKPSRDICQRGTSLTIQCQVDSQVTMMFWYRQQPGQSLTLIATANQGSEATYESGFVIDKFPISRPNLTFSTLTVSNMSPEDSSIYLCSVEVGRGGFGYTFGSGTRLTVV.

This clonotype was observed a handful of times. The V and J genes are TRBV9 and TRBJ2-4, with 9 bases matching TRBD1. CDR1 and CDR2 (germline): SGDLS, YYNGEE. This CDR3 is built from 16 residues. The V segment lost 3 bases and the J segment 8 bases; nucleotides outside the gene matches: 12. CDR3 sequence reads: CASSARFRDRADIQYF. The CDR3 DNA reads as TGTGCCAGCAGCGCCAGATTCCGGGACAGGGCAGACATTCAGTACTTC.

This clonotype was counted a few times. The chain links TRBV28 to TRBJ1-2; the match to TRBD1 covers 12 bases. There are 16 residues in the CDR3. The V segment lost 6 bases and the J segment 4 bases; nucleotides outside the gene matches: 9. CDR1 and CDR2 from the germline V gene are MDHEN and SYDVKM. CDR3: CASRRTGTGGAYGYTF. The DNA for the CDR3 is TGTGCCAGCAGACGAACCGGGACAGGGGGCGCCTATGGCTACACCTTC.

There are a few counts of this clonotype. The chain employs TRBV12-3 or TRBV12-4 and TRBJ2-7, with D possibly matching TRBD2 (6 bases). V was pared by 5 bases and J by 2 bases, with 10 bases between. The CDR3 length is 13 residues. This CDR3 is CASSHSGAYEQYF. CDR3 DNA sequence: TGTGCCAGCAGTCACTCGGGGGCCTACGAGCAGTACTTC.

This clonotype was picked up a small number of times. The chain has TRBV5-1 and TRBJ2-3; D remains unclear. V gave up 2 bases and J gave up 0 bases, with 10 bases separating them. The CDR3 loop spans 15 amino acids. The germline V gene has CDR1 SGHRS and CDR2 YFSETQ. The CDR3 DNA sequence: TGCGCCAGCAGCTTTGGCTCCACTAGCACAGATACGCAGTATTTT. This sequence encodes CASSFGSTSTDTQYF.

The chain links TRBV29-1 to TRBJ2-7; 11 bases are shared with TRBD1. The CDR3 spans 15 residues. Trimming cost V 0 bases and J 6 bases; bases outside gene matches: 7. The germline CDR1 and CDR2 sequences are SQVTM and ANQGSEA. CDR3 in DNA: TGCAGCGTTGAAGATCATGGACAGGGGGCGAGCGAGCAGTACTTC. Translated, it gives CSVEDHGQGASEQYF.

This sequence joins TRBV5-1 and TRBJ1-4, with 7 bases identical to TRBD1. J gave up 0 bases and V 1 base, and 24 bases lay outside the gene matches. Germline values: CDR1 SGHRS, CDR2 YFSETQ. The CDR3 has 23 residues. CDR3 protein: CASSLTDREVLFGYLATNEKLFF. CDR3 DNA sequence: TGCGCCAGCAGCTTGACCGACAGGGAGGTACTATTCGGTTATTTGGCAACTAATGAAAAACTGTTTTTT.

The chain links TRBV29-1 to TRBJ2-5, with TRBD2 matching 14 bases. The germline V gene encodes CDR1 SQVTM and CDR2 ANQGSEA. This CDR3 is 13 amino acids long. The J segment lost 9 bases and the V segment lost 4 bases, leaving 4 bases of the junction unmatched. CDR3 protein: CSVGGLAGVSQYF. The CDR3 DNA sequence: TGCAGCGTTGGGGGACTAGCGGGGGTGTCCCAGTACTTC.

This clonotype was counted ten times or more. V is TRBV15 and J is TRBJ1-2, with D possibly being TRBD1 (6 bases). The germline V gene encodes CDR1 LNHNV and CDR2 YYDKDF (reference sequence). The CDR3 has 14 amino acids. V lost 0 bases to trimming and J lost 6 bases, with 11 bases between them. The CDR3 here is CATSRDRGIDGYTF. As DNA, the CDR3 is TGTGCCACCAGCAGAGACAGGGGAATCGATGGCTACACCTTC.

The chain employs TRBV10-3 and TRBJ2-5; D may be TRBD2 (7 bases). The CDR3 runs to 14 residues. The V and J ends lost 3 bases and 5 bases respectively, with 13 bases between them. In germline, CDR1 is ENHRY, CDR2 SYGVKD. The CDR3 protein is CAISDKGEGETQYF. In DNA, the CDR3 is TGTGCCATCAGTGATAAGGGGGAGGGGGAGACCCAGTACTTC.

This clonotype was counted a few times. The chain employs TRBV20-1 and TRBJ2-2; 9 bases map to TRBD2. Germline V lookup: CDR1 DFQATT, CDR2 SNEGSKA (reference sequence). The CDR3 runs to 14 residues. V lost 4 bases to trimming and J lost 4 bases; unmatched junction nucleotides: 4. The CDR3 reads CSAKGLAGTGELFF. As DNA, the CDR3 is TGCAGTGCTAAGGGACTAGCAGGCACCGGGGAGCTGTTTTTT.